These 18 T cell receptor beta chains were all obtained from the same sample, sequenced in a study of human T cells and chemical hapten exposure. TCRdb reanalysed the RACE reads using MiXCR and keeps one entry per CDR3 protein. The profile shows under 450,000 distinct CDR3 sequences, nearly 6.5% of them singletons. Documented time point: patch test 2, 6 weeks after DPC sensitization. Treatment indicated: therapeutic diphenylcyclopropenone sensitization with weekly scalp DPC. This sample comprised whole blood, obtained in connection with sensitization to the hapten diphenylcyclopropenone (DPC). The source of these receptors is a young woman with alopecia areata. Some clones in this sample may be carry-over from other donors' samples.

This clonotype turned up a few times. The genes are TRBV7-9 and TRBJ1-1; 11 bases match TRBD1. V gave up 5 bases and J gave up 4 bases; unmatched junction bases: 9. This CDR3 has 16 amino acids. Germline CDR1 reads SEHNR; CDR2 reads FQNEAQ (reference sequence). CDR3 sequence (DNA): TGTGCCAGCAGCCTCCCAACCGGGACAGGGGGCACTGAAGCTTTCTTT. It codes for CASSLPTGTGGTEAFF.

This clonotype showed up many times. The chain recombines TRBV6-5 with TRBJ1-1; 8 positions match TRBD1. Germline V lookup: CDR1 MNHEY, CDR2 SVGAGI. Trimming cost V 4 bases and J 4 bases; bases outside gene matches: 5. The CDR3 totals 14 residues. The CDR3 sequence is CASSLGQEFTEAFF. CDR3 DNA: TGTGCCAGCAGTTTGGGACAGGAGTTCACTGAAGCTTTCTTT.

This clonotype turned up a few times. This chain links TRBV4-2 with TRBJ2-4, with D tentatively TRBD2 (6 bases). Germline lookup yields CDR1 LGHNA and CDR2 YNFKEQ. The CDR3 covers 14 residues. V dropped 2 bases and J dropped 5 bases, with 10 bases sitting between them. The CDR3 region is CASSQSGTENIQYF. DNA of the CDR3: TGTGCCAGCAGCCAATCCGGGACTGAAAACATTCAGTACTTC.

In its sample, this clonotype was seen many times. The chain combines TRBV29-1 with TRBJ1-1; perhaps TRBD1 as D (6 bases). The CDR3 sequence is 11 residues long. Germline-derived CDR1 and CDR2 are SQVTM and ANQGSEA. V was trimmed by 5 bases and J by 6 bases, leaving 10 bases between them. DNA for the CDR3: TGCAGCGTTTTATACAGGGCTGAAGCTTTCTTT. Its translation: CSVLYRAEAFF.

This clonotype was seen at least ten times. The J gene is TRBJ1-5, the V gene TRBV10-3; maybe TRBD1 (6 bases). V dropped 0 bases and J dropped 0 bases, with 9 bases sitting between them. Germline CDR1 reads ENHRY; CDR2 reads SYGVKD. The CDR3 spans 16 residues. In nucleotides, the CDR3 is TGTGCCATCAGTGAGTCGGGACATCCTAGCAATCAGCCCCAGCATTTT. This gives the protein CAISESGHPSNQPQHF.

This clonotype was picked up a small number of times. The CDR3 sequence is CASSGAGSTEAFF. For the CDR3, the DNA is TGCGCCAGCTCGGGAGCGGGGTCCACTGAAGCTTTCTTT. The rearrangement joins TRBV5-1 to TRBJ1-1, with D unresolved. CDR1 SGHRS and CDR2 YFSETQ come from the germline V gene. V lost 7 bases and J 4 bases, leaving 14 bases between the germline ends. The CDR3 consists of 13 residues.

This clonotype was counted between two and nine times. V is TRBV25-1 and J is TRBJ1-3; 7 bases are shared with TRBD1. The V gene end was trimmed by 1 base and the J gene end by 3 bases; junction bases not matched to a gene: 3. The CDR3 consists of 15 residues. Germline CDR1 reads MGHDK; CDR2 reads SYGVNS. CDR3 sequence (DNA): TGTGCCAGCAGTGAATGGACAGGAGGTGGAAACACCATATATTTT. This gives the protein CASSEWTGGGNTIYF.

This clonotype showed up just a few times. The chain uses TRBV4-3 and TRBJ2-5, with D tentatively TRBD1 or TRBD2 (5 bases each). The CDR3 is 13 amino acids. Germline V gene data show CDR1 as LGHNA and CDR2 as YSLEER. Trimming removed 4 bases at V and 5 bases at J, with 11 bases between. The CDR3 loop is CASSRDPGETQYF. In DNA form, the CDR3 reads TGCGCCAGCAGCCGGGACCCAGGCGAGACCCAGTACTTC.

The CDR3 region is CASSQDGGGLPEQFF. CDR3 nucleotide sequence: TGTGCCAGCAGCCAAGACGGCGGGGGACTTCCTGAGCAGTTCTTC. The rearrangement links TRBV4-2 to TRBJ2-1; 7 bases agree with TRBD2. The V gene end was trimmed by 0 bases and the J gene end by 9 bases; junction bases not matched to a gene: 8. Germline CDR1 and CDR2: LGHNA and YNFKEQ. This CDR3 is 15 amino acids long.

The chain uses TRBV12-3 or TRBV12-4 and TRBJ1-6; D gene unclear. The germline V and J ends were trimmed by 2 bases and 8 bases, with 7 bases remaining between them. The CDR3 contains 13 residues. The CDR3 nucleotides are TGTGCCAGCAGTTTAAAGGGAGATTCACCCCTCCACTTT. As protein: CASSLKGDSPLHF.

This clonotype has a count of ten or more. This sequence joins TRBV6-1 and TRBJ1-2; D gene unclear. This CDR3 contains 14 residues. Germline lookup yields CDR1 MNHNS and CDR2 SASEGT. Trimming took 7 bases from V and 2 from J, leaving 14 bases between them. For the CDR3, the DNA is TGTGCCAGCACAAATTCCGGCGGCAACTATGGCTACACCTTC. Translated: CASTNSGGNYGYTF.

V and J are TRBV4-1 and TRBJ1-2; TRBD1 is a possible D gene (5 bases). Germline-derived CDR1 and CDR2 are MGHRA and YSYEKL. The CDR3 spans 16 residues. Trimming cost V 0 bases and J 4 bases, with 15 bases left between them. CDR3 in DNA: TGCGCCAGCAGCCAAGATCCCCGGGGGAGTAGCTATGGCTACACCTTC. It specifies CASSQDPRGSSYGYTF.

This clonotype showed up just a few times. The J gene is TRBJ1-6, the V gene TRBV25-1; D gene ambiguous. From germline, CDR1 is MGHDK and CDR2 SYGVNS. V was shortened by 8 bases and J by 8 bases, with 16 bases between the two germline ends. This CDR3 comprises 14 residues. As DNA, the CDR3 is TGTGCCAGCCAAGAGGGAGGCTTGGATTCACCCCTCCACTTT. Protein sequence: CASQEGGLDSPLHF.

This clonotype was found many times. The J gene is TRBJ1-6, the V gene TRBV7-6, with D uncertain. The CDR3 has 17 amino acids. Trimming shortened V by 4 bases and J by 8 bases, and 21 bases separated the two germline ends. CDR1 and CDR2 from the germline V gene are SGHVS and FNYEAQ. CDR3 sequence reads: CASSSPGLYFGDSPLHF. The CDR3 region has the DNA TGTGCCAGCAGCTCCCCAGGTCTGTACTTTGGAGATTCACCCCTCCACTTT.

This clonotype was seen more than once but under ten times. The rearrangement joins TRBV12-3 or TRBV12-4 to TRBJ2-1; D is ambiguous. The length of the CDR3 is 12 residues. Between the trimmed V and J ends, which lost 3 bases and 6 bases, there was a span of 6 bases. This chain's CDR3 is CASSFSTNEQFF. The CDR3, as DNA: TGTGCCAGCAGTTTTTCAACCAATGAGCAGTTCTTC.

This clonotype was seen a handful of times. Germline is not matched at one junction end, which may reflect a read error. The genes are TRBV7-9 and TRBJ1-1; weak D call: TRBD1 (6 bases). CDR1 SEHNR and CDR2 FQNEAQ come from the germline V gene (reference sequence). The CDR3 is 13 residues long. DNA of the CDR3: TGTGCCAGCAGGTTAGGGGGATATACTGAAGCTTTCTTT. Amino acid sequence: CASRLGGYTEAFF.

The V gene is TRBV9, the J gene TRBJ1-5; D remains unclear. The CDR3 is 14 residues long. The ends were cut back, 2 bases at V and 5 bases at J, with 11 bases in the middle. The germline V gene encodes CDR1 SGDLS and CDR2 YYNGEE. CDR3: CASSVRRYHQPQHF. CDR3 nucleotides: TGTGCCAGCAGCGTTAGGCGGTATCATCAGCCCCAGCATTTT.

Many counts were recorded for this clonotype. The CDR3, as DNA: TGTGCCAGCAGTGCCAAAACTCCGGGACTAGCGGGGGATGGCTACGGCTATGAGCAGTTCTTC. Its translation: CASSAKTPGLAGDGYGYEQFF. The chain carries TRBV27 and TRBJ2-1, with 14 bases matching TRBD2. Trimming cost V 5 bases and J 8 bases; bases outside gene matches: 23. Germline CDR1 is MNHEY and CDR2 is SMNVEV (reference sequence). This CDR3 contains 21 residues.